This TCR beta chain was identified during a study of cytomegalovirus exposure and HLA in healthy donors. The PCR contained 60 Vbeta and 13 Jbeta primers. Clones were read by immunoSEQ multiplex PCR, and TCRdb kept only the in-frame ones, dropping some. The sample has 95,000 to 150,000 clones; about three quarters are singletons. Comments on this clone: Its antigen is as yet unknown.

Study findings and constraints: While the bulk of TCR sequences proved rare, some public TCRs turned up in many donors.

In germline, CDR1 is SNHLY, CDR2 FYNNEI. The CDR3 length is 15 residues. V was pared by 6 bases and J by 2 bases, with 8 bases of the junction left unmatched. This sequence joins TRBV2 and TRBJ2-3, with TRBD2 matching 7 bases. The sample consisted of PBMCs. The source of this sequence is a man between 60 and 75 years old in good health and CMV-seropositive. CDR3 DNA sequence: TGTGCCAGCAGCAGTAGCGGGTATTCCACAGATACGCAGTATTTT. Its protein is CASSSSGYSTDTQYF.